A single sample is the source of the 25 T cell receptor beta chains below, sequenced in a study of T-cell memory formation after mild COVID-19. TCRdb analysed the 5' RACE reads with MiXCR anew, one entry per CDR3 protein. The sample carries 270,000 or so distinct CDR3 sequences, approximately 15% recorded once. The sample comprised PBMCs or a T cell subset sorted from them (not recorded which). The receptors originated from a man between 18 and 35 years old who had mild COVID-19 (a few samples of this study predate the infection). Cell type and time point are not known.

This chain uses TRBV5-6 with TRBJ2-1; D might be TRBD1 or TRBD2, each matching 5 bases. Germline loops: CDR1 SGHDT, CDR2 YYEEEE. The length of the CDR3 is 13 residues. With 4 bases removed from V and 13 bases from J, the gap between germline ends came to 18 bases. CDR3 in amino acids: CASSPLIVGPQFF. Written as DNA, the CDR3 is TGTGCCAGCAGCCCGTTGATCGTGGGACCCCAGTTCTTC.

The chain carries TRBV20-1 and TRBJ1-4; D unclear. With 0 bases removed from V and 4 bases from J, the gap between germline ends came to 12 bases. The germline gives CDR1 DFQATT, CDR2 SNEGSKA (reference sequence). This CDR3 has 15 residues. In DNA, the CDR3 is TGCAGTGCTAGAGAAGGTTCAAGAGTTAATGAAAAACTGTTTTTT. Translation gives CSAREGSRVNEKLFF.

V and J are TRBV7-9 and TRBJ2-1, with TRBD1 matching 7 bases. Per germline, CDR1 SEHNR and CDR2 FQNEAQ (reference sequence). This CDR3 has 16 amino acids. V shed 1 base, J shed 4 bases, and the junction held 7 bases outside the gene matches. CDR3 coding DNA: TGTGCCAGCAGCTTAGTATCCGGGACAGCATACAATGAGCAGTTCTTC. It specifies CASSLVSGTAYNEQFF.

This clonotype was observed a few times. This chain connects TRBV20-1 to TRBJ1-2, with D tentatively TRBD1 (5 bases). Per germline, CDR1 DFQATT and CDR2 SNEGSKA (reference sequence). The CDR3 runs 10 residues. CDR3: CRAGTYGYTF. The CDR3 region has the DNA TGCAGAGCCGGGACTTATGGCTACACCTTC.

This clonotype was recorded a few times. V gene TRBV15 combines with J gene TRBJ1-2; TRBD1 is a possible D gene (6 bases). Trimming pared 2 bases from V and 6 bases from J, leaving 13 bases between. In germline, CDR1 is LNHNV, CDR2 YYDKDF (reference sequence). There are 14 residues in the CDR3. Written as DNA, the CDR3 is TGTGCCACCAGCAGAAACCAGGGGATCCATGGCTACACCTTC. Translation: CATSRNQGIHGYTF. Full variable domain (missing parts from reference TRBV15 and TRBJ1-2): DAMVIQNPRYQVTQFGKPVTLSCSQTLNHNVMYWYQQKSSQAPKLLFHYYDKDFNNEADTPDNFQSRRPNTSFCFLDIRSPGLGDTAMYLCATSRNQGIHGYTFGSGTRLTVV.

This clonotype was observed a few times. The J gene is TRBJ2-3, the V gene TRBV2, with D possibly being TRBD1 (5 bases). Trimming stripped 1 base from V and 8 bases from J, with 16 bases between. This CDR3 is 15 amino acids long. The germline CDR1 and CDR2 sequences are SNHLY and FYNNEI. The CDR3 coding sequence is TGTGCCAGCAGTGAAGGCAGGGCGATAATATCTACGCAGTATTTT. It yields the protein CASSEGRAIISTQYF.

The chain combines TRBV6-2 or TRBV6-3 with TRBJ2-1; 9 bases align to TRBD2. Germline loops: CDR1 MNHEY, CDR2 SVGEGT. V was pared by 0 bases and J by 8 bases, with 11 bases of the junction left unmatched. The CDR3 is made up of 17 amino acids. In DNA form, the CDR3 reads TGTGCCAGCAGTTACTCGCCTAGCGGGGTATCATGGGATGAGCAGTTCTTC. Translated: CASSYSPSGVSWDEQFF.

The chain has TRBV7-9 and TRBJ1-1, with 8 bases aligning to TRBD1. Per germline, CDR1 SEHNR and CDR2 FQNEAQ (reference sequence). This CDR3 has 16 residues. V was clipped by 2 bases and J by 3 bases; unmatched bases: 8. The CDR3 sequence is CASSLPYTGGYTEAFF. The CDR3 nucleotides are TGTGCCAGCAGCTTACCTTACACAGGGGGGTACACTGAAGCTTTCTTT. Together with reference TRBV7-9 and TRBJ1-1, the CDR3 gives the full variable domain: DTGVSQNPRHKITKRGQNVTFRCDPISEHNRLYWYRQTLGQGPEFLTYFQNEAQLEKSRLLSDRFSAERPKGSFSTLEIQRTEQGDSAMYLCASSLPYTGGYTEAFFGQGTRLTVV.

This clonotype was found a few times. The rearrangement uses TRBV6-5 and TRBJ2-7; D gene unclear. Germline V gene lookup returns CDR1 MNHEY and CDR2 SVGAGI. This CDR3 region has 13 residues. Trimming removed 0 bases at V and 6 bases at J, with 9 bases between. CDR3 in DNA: TGTGCCAGCAGTTACTCAGATACGCTCGAGCAGTACTTC. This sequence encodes CASSYSDTLEQYF.

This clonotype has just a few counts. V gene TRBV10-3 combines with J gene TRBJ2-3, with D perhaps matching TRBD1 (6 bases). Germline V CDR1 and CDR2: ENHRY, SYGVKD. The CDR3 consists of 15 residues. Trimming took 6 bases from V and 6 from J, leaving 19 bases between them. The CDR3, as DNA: TGTGCCATCAGGGCGACAGGCCCCTCACCGGATACGCAGTATTTT. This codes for CAIRATGPSPDTQYF.

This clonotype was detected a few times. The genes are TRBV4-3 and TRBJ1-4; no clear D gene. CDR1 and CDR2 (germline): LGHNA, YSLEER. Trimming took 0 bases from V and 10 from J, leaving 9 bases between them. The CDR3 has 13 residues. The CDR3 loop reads CASSQETGRKLFF. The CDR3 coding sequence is TGCGCCAGCAGCCAAGAGACCGGGAGAAAACTGTTTTTT.

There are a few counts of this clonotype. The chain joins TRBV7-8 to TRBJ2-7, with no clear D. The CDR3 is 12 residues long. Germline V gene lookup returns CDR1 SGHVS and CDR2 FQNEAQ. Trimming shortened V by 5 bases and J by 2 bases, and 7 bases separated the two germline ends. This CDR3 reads CASSPETYEQYV. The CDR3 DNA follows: TGTGCCAGCAGCCCAGAGACCTACGAGCAGTACGTC.

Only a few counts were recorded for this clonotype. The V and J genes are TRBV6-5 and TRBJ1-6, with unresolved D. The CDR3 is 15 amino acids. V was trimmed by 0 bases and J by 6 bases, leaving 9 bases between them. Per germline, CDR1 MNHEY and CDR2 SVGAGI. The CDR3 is CASSYSTTLNSPLHF. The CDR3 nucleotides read TGTGCCAGCAGTTACTCAACCACCCTTAATTCACCCCTCCACTTT.

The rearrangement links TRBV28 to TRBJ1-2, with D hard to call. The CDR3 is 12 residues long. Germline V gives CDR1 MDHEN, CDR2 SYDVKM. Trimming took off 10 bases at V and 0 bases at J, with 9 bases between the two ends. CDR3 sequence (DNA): TGTGCCACTGGGAGCGCTAACTATGGCTACACCTTC. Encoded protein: CATGSANYGYTF.

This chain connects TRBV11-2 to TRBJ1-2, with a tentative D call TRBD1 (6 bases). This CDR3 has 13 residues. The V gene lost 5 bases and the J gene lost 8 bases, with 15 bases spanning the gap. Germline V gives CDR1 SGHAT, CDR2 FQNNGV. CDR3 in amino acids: CASSANRVEGYTF. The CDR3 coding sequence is TGTGCCAGCAGCGCGAACAGGGTAGAAGGCTACACCTTC.

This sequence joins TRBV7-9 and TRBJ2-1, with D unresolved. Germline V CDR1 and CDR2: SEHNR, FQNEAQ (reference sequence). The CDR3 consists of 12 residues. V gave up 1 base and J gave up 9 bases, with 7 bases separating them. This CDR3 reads CASSLVDLEQFF. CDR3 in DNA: TGTGCCAGCAGCTTAGTGGACCTTGAGCAGTTCTTC.

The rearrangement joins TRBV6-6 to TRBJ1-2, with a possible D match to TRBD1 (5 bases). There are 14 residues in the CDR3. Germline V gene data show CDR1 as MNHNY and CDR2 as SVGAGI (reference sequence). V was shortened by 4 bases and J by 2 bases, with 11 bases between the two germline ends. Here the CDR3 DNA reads TGTGCCAGCAGTTCCAGGGTAATCAACTATGGCTACACCTTC. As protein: CASSSRVINYGYTF.

The CDR3 reads CASSLALTSNQPQHF. DNA for the CDR3: TGTGCCAGCAGCTTAGCGCTCACCAGCAATCAGCCCCAGCATTTT. V is TRBV7-9 and J is TRBJ1-5, with D unresolved. CDR1 and CDR2 (germline): SEHNR, FQNEAQ (reference sequence). CDR3 size: 15 residues. The V gene lost 0 bases and the J gene lost 1 base, with 7 bases spanning the gap.

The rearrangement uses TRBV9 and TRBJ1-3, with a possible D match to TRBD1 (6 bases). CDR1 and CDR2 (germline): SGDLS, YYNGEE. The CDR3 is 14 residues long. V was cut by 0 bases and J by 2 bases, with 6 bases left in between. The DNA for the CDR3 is TGTGCCAGCAGCGTAGACAGGGCTGGAAACACCATATATTTT. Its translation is CASSVDRAGNTIYF.

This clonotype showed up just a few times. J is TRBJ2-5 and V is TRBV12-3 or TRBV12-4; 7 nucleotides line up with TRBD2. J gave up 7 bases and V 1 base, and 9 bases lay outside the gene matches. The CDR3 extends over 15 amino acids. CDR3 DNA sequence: TGTGCCAGCAGTTTAGAGAGGAGACTAGCCGGGACCCAGTACTTC. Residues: CASSLERRLAGTQYF.

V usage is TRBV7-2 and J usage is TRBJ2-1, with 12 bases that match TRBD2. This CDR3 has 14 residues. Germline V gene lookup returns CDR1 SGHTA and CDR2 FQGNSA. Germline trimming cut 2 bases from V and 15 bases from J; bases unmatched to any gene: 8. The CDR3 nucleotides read TGTGCCAGCAGCTTACACACTAGCGGGGGGCAGGCGTTCTTC. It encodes CASSLHTSGGQAFF.

The CDR3 sequence is CASSLPTGNEQYV. The CDR3 nucleotides are TGTGCCAGCAGTTTACCGACAGGGAACGAGCAGTACGTC. The rearrangement uses TRBV28 and TRBJ2-7; 7 bases match TRBD1. Unmatched junction bases numbered 3, after V lost 2 bases and J lost 5 bases. CDR1 and CDR2 from the germline V gene are MDHEN and SYDVKM. The CDR3 covers 13 residues.

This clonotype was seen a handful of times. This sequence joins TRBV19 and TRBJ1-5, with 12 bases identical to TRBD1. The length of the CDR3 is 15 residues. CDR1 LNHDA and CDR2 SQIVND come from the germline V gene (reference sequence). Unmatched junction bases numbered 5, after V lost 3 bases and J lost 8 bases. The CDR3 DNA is TGTGCCAGTAGTATGGGGACAGGGGGCGCGGAGCCCCAGCATTTT. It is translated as CASSMGTGGAEPQHF.

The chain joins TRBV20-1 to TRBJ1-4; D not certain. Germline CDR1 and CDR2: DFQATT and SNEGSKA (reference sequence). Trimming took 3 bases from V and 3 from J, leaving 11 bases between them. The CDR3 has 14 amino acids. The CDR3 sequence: CSASDRRSNEKLFF. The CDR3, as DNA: TGCAGTGCTAGCGATAGGAGGTCTAATGAAAAACTGTTTTTT.

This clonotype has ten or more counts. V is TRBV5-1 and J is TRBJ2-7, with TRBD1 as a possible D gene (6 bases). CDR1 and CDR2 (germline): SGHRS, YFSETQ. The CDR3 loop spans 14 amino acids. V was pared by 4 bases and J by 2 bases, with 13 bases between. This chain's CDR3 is CASSGNRAPYEQYF. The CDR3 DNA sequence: TGCGCCAGCAGCGGAAACAGGGCCCCCTACGAGCAGTACTTC. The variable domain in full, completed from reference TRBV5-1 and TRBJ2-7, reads KAGVTQTPRYLIKTRGQQVTLSCSPISGHRSVSWYQQTPGQGLQFLFEYFSETQRNKGNFPGRFSGRQFSNSRSEMNVSTLELGDSALYLCASSGNRAPYEQYFGPGTRLTVT.